This entry concerns a single TCR beta chain. These data come from a study of blood T cell repertoires in COVID-19. Study-level information: COVID-19 samples, acute and convalescent, were from the United States, Italy and Spain. From T cells, B-cell-depleted T cells, or PBMCs came the material, which was cDNA or gDNA.

Authors' processing steps: Quantification of nucleated cells was approximated via reference gene primer amplification. Here immunoSEQ multiplex PCR was the method, and the copy in TCRdb shows in-frame clones only, minus some. Clone size and the V and J calls come from that table; the DNA yielded D and trimming. The table shows approximately 280,000 clones, with over 75% occurring only once. Sample: peripheral blood. The sequence was obtained from a woman aged 60-70 years with acute or convalescent COVID-19.

The CDR3 DNA reads as TGTGCCAGCAGCCTTTTGAAGGGGGCCTACGAGCAGTACTTC. Its protein product is CASSLLKGAYEQYF. The V gene is TRBV27, the J gene TRBJ2-7; tentatively, D is TRBD1 (6 bases). Deletions cut 6 bases from V and 2 bases from J, with 14 bases between. Germline V CDR1 and CDR2: MNHEY, SMNVEV (reference sequence). The CDR3 sequence is 14 residues long.